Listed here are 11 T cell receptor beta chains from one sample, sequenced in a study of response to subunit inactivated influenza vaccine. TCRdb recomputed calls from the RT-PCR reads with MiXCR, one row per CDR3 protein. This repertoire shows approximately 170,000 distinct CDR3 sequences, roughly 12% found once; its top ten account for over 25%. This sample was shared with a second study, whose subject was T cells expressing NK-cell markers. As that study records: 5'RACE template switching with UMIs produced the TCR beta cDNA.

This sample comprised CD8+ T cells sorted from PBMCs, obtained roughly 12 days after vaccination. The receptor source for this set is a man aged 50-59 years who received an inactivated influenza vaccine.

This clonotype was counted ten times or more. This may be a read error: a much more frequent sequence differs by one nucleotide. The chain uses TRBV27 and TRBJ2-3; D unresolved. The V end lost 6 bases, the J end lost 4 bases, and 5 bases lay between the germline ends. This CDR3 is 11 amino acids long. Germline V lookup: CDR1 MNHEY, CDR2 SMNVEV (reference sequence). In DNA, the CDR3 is TGTGCCAGCAGATTAGCAGATACGCAGTATTTT. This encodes CASRLADTQYF.

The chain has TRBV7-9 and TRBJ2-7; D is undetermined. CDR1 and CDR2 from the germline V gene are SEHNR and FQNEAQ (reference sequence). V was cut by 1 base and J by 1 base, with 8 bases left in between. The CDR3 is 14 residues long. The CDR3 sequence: CASSLVGRSYEQYF. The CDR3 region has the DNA TGTGCCAGCAGCTTAGTGGGCAGATCCTACGAGCAGTACTTC. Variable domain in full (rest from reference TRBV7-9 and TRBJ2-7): DTGVSQNPRHKITKRGQNVTFRCDPISEHNRLYWYRQTLGQGPEFLTYFQNEAQLEKSRLLSDRFSAERPKGSFSTLEIQRTEQGDSAMYLCASSLVGRSYEQYFGPGTRLTVT.

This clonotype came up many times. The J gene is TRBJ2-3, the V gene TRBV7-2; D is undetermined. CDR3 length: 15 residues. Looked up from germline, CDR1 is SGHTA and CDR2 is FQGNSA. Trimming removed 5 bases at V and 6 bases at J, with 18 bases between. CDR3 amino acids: CASSRYPGLADTQYF. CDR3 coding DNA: TGTGCCAGCAGCAGGTACCCTGGGCTCGCCGATACGCAGTATTTT.

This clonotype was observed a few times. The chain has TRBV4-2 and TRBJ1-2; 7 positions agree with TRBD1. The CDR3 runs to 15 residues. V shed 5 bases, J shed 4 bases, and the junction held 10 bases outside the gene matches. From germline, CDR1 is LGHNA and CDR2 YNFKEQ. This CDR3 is CASSVRQGYLYGYTF. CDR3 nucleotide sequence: TGTGCCAGCAGCGTCCGACAGGGATACCTCTATGGCTACACCTTC.

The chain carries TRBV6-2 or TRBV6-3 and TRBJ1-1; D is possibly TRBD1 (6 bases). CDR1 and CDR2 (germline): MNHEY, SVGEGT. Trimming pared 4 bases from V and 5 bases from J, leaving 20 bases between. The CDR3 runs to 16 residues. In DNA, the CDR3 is TGTGCCAGCAGTTTCGACCCGGGGGGGGGCACGACTGAAGCTTTCTTT. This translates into CASSFDPGGGTTEAFF.

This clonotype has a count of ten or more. In DNA, the CDR3 is TGTGCCAGCAGCTCCGTCGATGCGGAGGCTTATGGCTACACCTTC. It is translated as CASSSVDAEAYGYTF. The chain uses TRBV7-9 and TRBJ1-2; D not resolved. CDR1 SEHNR and CDR2 FQNEAQ come from the germline V gene (reference sequence). The CDR3 totals 15 residues. Trimming left V 4 bases short and J 5 bases short, with 17 bases between.

The CDR3 nucleotides read TGTGCCAGCAGCAAAGAGGGCTATGGCTACACCTTC. Residues: CASSKEGYGYTF. This rearrangement joins TRBV21-1 to TRBJ1-2. TRBV21-1 is described as a pseudogene. CDR3 length: 12 residues.

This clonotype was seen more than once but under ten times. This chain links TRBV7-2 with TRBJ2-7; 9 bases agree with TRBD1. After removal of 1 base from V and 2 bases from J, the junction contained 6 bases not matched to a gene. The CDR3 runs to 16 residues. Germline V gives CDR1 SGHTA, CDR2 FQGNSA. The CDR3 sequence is CASSLGPRQGAYEQYF. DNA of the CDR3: TGTGCCAGCAGCTTAGGACCCCGACAGGGGGCCTACGAGCAGTACTTC.

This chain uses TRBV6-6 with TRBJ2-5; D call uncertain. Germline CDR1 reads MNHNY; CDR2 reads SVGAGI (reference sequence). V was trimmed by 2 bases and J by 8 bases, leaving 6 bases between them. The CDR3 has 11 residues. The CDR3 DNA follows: TGTGCCAGCAGTTACCATGGTACCCAGTACTTC. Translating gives CASSYHGTQYF.

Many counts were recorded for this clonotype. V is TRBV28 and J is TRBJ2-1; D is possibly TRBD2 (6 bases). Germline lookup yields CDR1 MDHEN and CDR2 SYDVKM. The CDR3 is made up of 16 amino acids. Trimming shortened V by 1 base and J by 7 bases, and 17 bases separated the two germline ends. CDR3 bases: TGTGCCAGCAGTTTATCCTACGGGGGTTTGGGGAATGAGCAGTTCTTC. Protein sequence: CASSLSYGGLGNEQFF.

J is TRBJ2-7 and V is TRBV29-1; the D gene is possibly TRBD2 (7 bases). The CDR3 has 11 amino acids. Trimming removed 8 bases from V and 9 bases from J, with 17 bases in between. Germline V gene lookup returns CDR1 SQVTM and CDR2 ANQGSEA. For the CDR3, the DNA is TGCAGCCCCTGGAGGGGGGGCGTGCAGTACTTC. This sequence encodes CSPWRGGVQYF.